These 13 T cell receptor beta chains originate from one sample sequenced in a study of shared clonotypes between healthy human individuals. Measured with immunoSEQ multiplex PCR; TCRdb has only the in-frame clones, and not every one. Of 190,000 or so clones in the sample, approximately 60% were seen once. The sequenced sample consisted of memory CD4+ T cells sorted from blood. As to subset: CD45RA-negative fraction. The receptors come from a man in his thirties or forties in good health.

The genes are TRBV25-1 and TRBJ2-7; D gene ambiguous. CDR3 length: 11 amino acids. Per germline, CDR1 MGHDK and CDR2 SYGVNS. Trimming took off 3 bases at V and 4 bases at J, with 4 bases between the two ends. The CDR3 DNA follows: TGTGCCAGCAGTGATAGGTACGAGCAGTACTTC. This encodes CASSDRYEQYF.

This clone was detected only a few times. The chain recombines TRBV27 with TRBJ1-2; D possibly corresponds to TRBD1 (6 bases). Germline assignment: CDR1 MNHEY and CDR2 SMNVEV (reference sequence). This CDR3 region has 17 residues. Trimming cost V 4 bases and J 0 bases, with 18 bases left between them. Here the CDR3 reads CASSSDRGTTPNYGYTF. The CDR3 nucleotides read TGTGCCAGCAGTTCCGATCGCGGGACAACTCCTAACTATGGCTACACCTTC.

The rearrangement uses TRBV25-1 and TRBJ2-3; TRBD2 matches at 10 bases. CDR1 and CDR2 from the germline V gene are MGHDK and SYGVNS. CDR3 length: 15 amino acids. The ends lost 4 bases at V and 6 bases at J; junction bases unmatched: 7. CDR3 loop: CASSAASGSADTQYF. The CDR3 nucleotides read TGTGCCAGCAGTGCCGCTAGCGGGAGTGCGGATACGCAGTATTTT.

This clone has more than one count but fewer than ten. V is TRBV4-1 and J is TRBJ1-4; D not resolved. The V end lost 1 base, the J end lost 7 bases, and 10 bases lay between the germline ends. The length of the CDR3 is 14 residues. Germline-derived CDR1 and CDR2 are MGHRA and YSYEKL. CDR3 sequence reads: CASSQVTWIEKLFF. The CDR3 DNA is TGCGCCAGCAGCCAAGTTACATGGATTGAAAAACTGTTTTTT.

The CDR3 DNA is TGTGCCAGCAGCTTATGGGGGGAGGTTTTAGATGAGCAGTTCTTC. It codes for CASSLWGEVLDEQFF. The chain joins TRBV7-3 to TRBJ2-1, with D possibly TRBD2 on 6 matching bases. Germline CDR1 and CDR2: SGHTA and FQGTGA. The ends were cut back, 2 bases at V and 8 bases at J, with 16 bases in the middle. The CDR3 is 15 amino acids.

A few counts support this clone. The genes are TRBV5-4 and TRBJ1-2; 9 positions match TRBD1. V shed 3 bases and J 6 bases; nucleotides not matched to a gene: 6. The CDR3 covers 14 residues. CDR1 is SGHNT and CDR2 is YYREEE in the germline V gene (reference sequence). The CDR3 loop reads CASSSGQGIDGYTF. The CDR3 DNA reads as TGTGCCAGCAGCTCGGGACAGGGAATTGATGGCTACACCTTC.

The chain has TRBV5-6 and TRBJ1-1; D is undetermined. Trimming removed 0 bases from V and 2 bases from J, with 14 bases in between. Germline V CDR1 and CDR2: SGHDT, YYEEEE. CDR3 size: 16 residues. CDR3: CASSLVVLASNTEAFF. DNA of the CDR3: TGTGCCAGCAGCTTGGTGGTTCTGGCGTCCAACACTGAAGCTTTCTTT.

The chain is built from TRBV7-9 and TRBJ2-1; 9 bases are a match to TRBD1. CDR1 is SEHNR, CDR2 FQNEAQ, per germline (reference sequence). J lost 5 bases, V lost 5 bases, and 16 bases had no gene match. The CDR3 runs 18 residues. Written as DNA, the CDR3 is TGTGCCAGCAGCCCCAACTCTTGGACAGGGGCGGTCGACAATGAGCAGTTCTTC. This codes for CASSPNSWTGAVDNEQFF.

CDR3 region: CAWRGGLYNEQFF. Written as DNA, the CDR3 is TGTGCCTGGAGGGGGGGGCTCTACAATGAGCAGTTCTTC. The chain employs TRBV30 and TRBJ2-1; possibly TRBD2 for D (7 bases). The germline gives CDR1 GTSNPN, CDR2 SVGIG (reference sequence). The CDR3 sequence is 13 residues long. V lost 3 bases to trimming and J lost 3 bases, with 9 bases between them.

The chain couples TRBV7-8 to TRBJ2-1, with 8 positions matching TRBD1. The junction had 9 bases not matched to a gene; V was cut back by 5 bases and J by 0 bases. The CDR3 spans 17 residues. Germline V gene sequence: CDR1 SGHVS, CDR2 FQNEAQ. CDR3 sequence: CASSPKGDRSSYNEQFF. The CDR3 DNA follows: TGTGCCAGCAGCCCCAAGGGGGACAGGAGCTCCTACAATGAGCAGTTCTTC.

In its sample, this clone was seen once. The rearrangement joins TRBV10-2 to TRBJ2-7, with 11 bases matching TRBD1. V lost 7 bases, J lost 2 bases, and 7 bases stayed unmatched. This CDR3 is built from 15 residues. Germline V lookup: CDR1 WSHSY, CDR2 SAAADI. The CDR3 DNA reads TGCGCCAGCAACCAGGGGGACAGGGGGACCTACGAGCAGTACTTC. It codes for CASNQGDRGTYEQYF.

The chain couples TRBV9 to TRBJ2-2, with TRBD2 matching 8 bases. Germline loops: CDR1 SGDLS, CDR2 YYNGEE. The CDR3 extends over 16 amino acids. V was pared by 0 bases and J by 4 bases, with 5 bases of the junction left unmatched. The CDR3 nucleotides are TGTGCCAGCAGCGTAGGTTCTAGCGGGCTCACCGGGGAGCTGTTTTTT. It yields the protein CASSVGSSGLTGELFF.

A single count supports this clone. The chain is built from TRBV11-2 and TRBJ2-7; 7 bases line up with TRBD2. V shed 0 bases and J 4 bases; nucleotides not matched to a gene: 6. Germline assignment: CDR1 SGHAT and CDR2 FQNNGV. This CDR3 has 15 amino acids. The CDR3 DNA is TGTGCCAGCAGCTTAGAGAGGGTCGGGGGGTACGAGCAGTACTTC. It translates to CASSLERVGGYEQYF.